The 9 T cell receptor beta chains presented below share a single source sample, sequenced in a study of T cell responses to AZD1222 COVID-19 vaccine. Generated by immunoSEQ multiplex PCR, the TCRdb table keeps only in-frame clones and is missing some. The sample has fewer than 90,000 clones; about 88% are singletons. Sequences were derived from peripheral blood, sampled 28 days after the second AZD1222 dose. The receptors originated from an adult who received the AZD1222 COVID-19 vaccine.

The rearrangement uses TRBV27 and TRBJ2-1; 9 bases map to TRBD2. The germline CDR1 and CDR2 sequences are MNHEY and SMNVEV (reference sequence). The CDR3 spans 17 residues. V dropped 5 bases and J dropped 8; count of bases not matched to a gene: 16. CDR3 region: CASSGRLAAPQGDEQFF. The CDR3 coding sequence is TGTGCCAGCAGTGGCAGACTAGCGGCTCCACAGGGCGATGAGCAGTTCTTC.

V is TRBV28 and J is TRBJ1-2; 7 positions match TRBD1. The CDR3 has 13 residues. V dropped 5 bases and J dropped 7; count of bases not matched to a gene: 7. Germline V gene lookup returns CDR1 MDHEN and CDR2 SYDVKM. CDR3 sequence: CASSQKTGAGYTF. CDR3 nucleotide sequence: TGTGCCAGCAGTCAAAAAACAGGGGCTGGCTACACCTTC.

The V gene is TRBV30, the J gene TRBJ1-6; the D is unclear. Germline loops: CDR1 GTSNPN, CDR2 SVGIG (reference sequence). The CDR3 loop spans 12 amino acids. V lost 2 bases and J 12 bases, leaving 11 bases between the germline ends. CDR3 DNA sequence: TGTGCCTGGAGTTCAAACTGGAGACCCCTCCACTTT. Its translation: CAWSSNWRPLHF.

The chain employs TRBV2 and TRBJ1-6; D possibly corresponds to TRBD1 (6 bases). Germline lookup yields CDR1 SNHLY and CDR2 FYNNEI. CDR3 length: 18 residues. The ends were cut back, 3 bases at V and 6 bases at J, with 21 bases in the middle. This CDR3 is CASSEGAYYRDINSPLHF. The CDR3 DNA reads as TGTGCCAGCAGTGAGGGTGCCTACTACCGGGACATTAATTCACCCCTCCACTTT.

The V call is TRBV4-1, the J call TRBJ2-5; 9 bases fit TRBD2. Germline lookup yields CDR1 MGHRA and CDR2 YSYEKL. J was trimmed by 4 bases and V by 9 bases; bases with no gene match: 9. The CDR3 covers 14 residues. The CDR3 DNA is TGCGCCAGTAGTCAGGGCGGGGGGGCAGAGACCCAGTACTTC. Its protein is CASSQGGGAETQYF.

CDR3 amino acids: CASSYGQVPYEQYF. The DNA of the CDR3 is TGTGCCAGCAGTTATGGGCAGGTACCCTACGAGCAGTACTTC. This rearrangement joins TRBV6-2 or TRBV6-3 to TRBJ2-7; D call uncertain. From germline, CDR1 is MNHEY and CDR2 SVGEGT. The length of the CDR3 is 14 residues. The V gene lost 3 bases and the J gene lost 2 bases, with 11 bases spanning the gap.

V and J are TRBV6-5 and TRBJ1-2, with TRBD1 identical over 8 bases. Germline V gene data show CDR1 as MNHEY and CDR2 as SVGAGI. This CDR3 region has 14 residues. V lost 2 bases, J lost 5 bases, and 4 bases stayed unmatched. CDR3 nucleotides: TGTGCCAGCAGTTACGGAGACAGGGGTTATGGCTACACCTTC. Protein product: CASSYGDRGYGYTF.

The chain carries TRBV4-2 and TRBJ1-1; possible D gene TRBD1, 5 bases. The germline V gene encodes CDR1 LGHNA and CDR2 YNFKEQ. V lost 4 bases to trimming and J lost 0 bases, with 12 bases between them. The CDR3 length is 15 residues. CDR3 DNA: TGTGCCAGCAGCCGAGGTGAGGGGATGAACACTGAAGCTTTCTTT. It specifies CASSRGEGMNTEAFF.

This clone was observed once. V is TRBV14 and J is TRBJ1-1; D remains unclear. V lost 2 bases and J 1 base, leaving 8 bases between the germline ends. This CDR3 has 14 residues. Germline V CDR1 and CDR2: SGHDN, FVKESK. CDR3 nucleotide sequence: TGTGCCAGCAGCCAATCCTATCAGAACACTGAAGCTTTCTTT. Translating gives CASSQSYQNTEAFF.